The 18 T cell receptor beta chains below were found in one sample sequenced in a study of Ad26.COV2.S vaccination and SARS-CoV-2 variants. Assay used: immunoSEQ multiplex PCR; TCRdb lists only in-frame clones, some missing. The data contain approximately 240,000 clones, around nine tenths of them singletons. Treatment: over 15 received Ad26.COV2.S at low or high dose, single or two shots; 5 received placebo; per-sample allocation not given. All samples were drawn on day 63, counting from the first vaccine or placebo injection. Source: peripheral blood, taken in a trial of Ad26.COV2.S vaccine versus placebo. The receptors derive from a person between 18 and 59 years old who received the Ad26.COV2.S COVID-19 vaccine or a placebo.

In its sample, this clone was seen once. The chain uses TRBV5-1 and TRBJ2-1, with 7 bases matching TRBD1. Trimming removed 4 bases from V and 2 bases from J; junction bases left unmatched: 6. Germline V gene data show CDR1 as SGHRS and CDR2 as YFSETQ. CDR3 length: 15 residues. Here the CDR3 DNA reads TGCGCCAGCAGCCAGGGGGACAGTCCCTACAATGAGCAGTTCTTC. Amino acid sequence: CASSQGDSPYNEQFF. The full variable domain, with the rest looked up from reference TRBV5-1 and TRBJ2-1, is KAGVTQTPRYLIKTRGQQVTLSCSPISGHRSVSWYQQTPGQGLQFLFEYFSETQRNKGNFPGRFSGRQFSNSRSEMNVSTLELGDSALYLCASSQGDSPYNEQFFGPGTRLTVL.

Written as DNA, the CDR3 is TGTGCCAGCACCACTGGGAGGCGAGCCAAAAACATTCAGTACTTC. Residues: CASTTGRRAKNIQYF. The V gene is TRBV28, the J gene TRBJ2-4; D is perhaps TRBD2 (6 bases). Germline assignment: CDR1 MDHEN and CDR2 SYDVKM. The CDR3 covers 15 residues. Between the trimmed V and J ends, which lost 7 bases and 0 bases, there was a span of 13 bases.

The genes are TRBV28 and TRBJ2-5; 9 nucleotides align to TRBD1. Germline CDR1 and CDR2: MDHEN and SYDVKM. V lost 5 bases, J lost 4 bases, and 8 bases stayed unmatched. The CDR3 length is 15 residues. The CDR3 region is CASSPRDRAAETQYF. As DNA, the CDR3 is TGTGCCAGCAGTCCCCGGGACAGGGCAGCAGAGACCCAGTACTTC.

The chain recombines TRBV7-8 with TRBJ2-7, with D perhaps TRBD1 (5 bases). CDR1 is SGHVS and CDR2 is FQNEAQ in the germline V gene. Trimming cost V 5 bases and J 2 bases, with 19 bases left between them. The length of the CDR3 is 16 residues. The chain's CDR3 is CASSLRSRQIAYEQYF. CDR3 DNA sequence: TGTGCCAGCAGCCTCCGGTCTCGACAGATAGCCTACGAGCAGTACTTC.

The genes are TRBV27 and TRBJ1-1; 7 bases align to TRBD1. CDR1 and CDR2 (germline): MNHEY, SMNVEV (reference sequence). The V and J ends lost 4 bases and 6 bases, in that order; junction bases with no gene match: 11. The CDR3 spans 15 residues. The CDR3 DNA sequence: TGTGCCAGCAGTTCGGGCAGAGGGGGCATTTCTGAAGCTTTCTTT. Its translation is CASSSGRGGISEAFF.

This clone showed up just a few times. The chain combines TRBV4-1 with TRBJ1-5; TRBD1 aligns across 7 bases. Per the germline V gene, CDR1 is MGHRA and CDR2 is YSYEKL. After removal of 0 bases from V and 5 bases from J, the junction contained 13 bases not matched to a gene. The CDR3 consists of 18 residues. CDR3 amino acids: CASSQDPPPGGGYQPQHF. The CDR3 nucleotides read TGCGCCAGCAGCCAAGATCCCCCCCCAGGGGGAGGTTATCAGCCCCAGCATTTT.

The J gene is TRBJ2-7, the V gene TRBV29-1; 7 bases agree with TRBD1. Trimming cost V 8 bases and J 5 bases; bases outside gene matches: 6. The CDR3 sequence is 11 residues long. CDR1 and CDR2 (germline): SQVTM, ANQGSEA. The chain's CDR3 is CSIYRGHEQYF. CDR3 DNA sequence: TGCAGCATATACAGGGGCCACGAGCAGTACTTC.

This rearrangement joins TRBV4-1 to TRBJ1-5, with D tentatively TRBD1 (5 bases). The germline V gene encodes CDR1 MGHRA and CDR2 YSYEKL. This CDR3 is 18 amino acids long. V was shortened by 0 bases and J by 3 bases, with 18 bases between the two germline ends. The CDR3 spells CASSQDRTGREANQPQHF. As DNA, the CDR3 is TGCGCCAGCAGCCAAGATAGGACTGGCAGGGAGGCCAATCAGCCCCAGCATTTT.

J is TRBJ2-1 and V is TRBV5-1; 7 bases are shared with TRBD2. Germline V lookup: CDR1 SGHRS, CDR2 YFSETQ. The CDR3 contains 13 residues. V lost 4 bases to trimming and J lost 7 bases; unmatched junction nucleotides: 5. The CDR3 protein is CASSPGRGNEQFF. CDR3 nucleotides: TGCGCCAGCAGCCCTGGGAGGGGTAATGAGCAGTTCTTC.

The chain recombines TRBV11-3 with TRBJ2-1; either TRBD1 or TRBD2 may fit D (6 bases each). Trimming stripped 7 bases from V and 6 bases from J, with 10 bases between. Germline V gene lookup returns CDR1 SGHNT and CDR2 YENEEA. This CDR3 is 12 amino acids long. The CDR3 loop is CASNKGGNEQFF. The CDR3 nucleotides are TGTGCCAGCAACAAGGGGGGCAATGAGCAGTTCTTC.

The J gene is TRBJ2-7, the V gene TRBV6-1, with 7 bases identical to TRBD1. Germline values: CDR1 MNHNS, CDR2 SASEGT. The CDR3 extends over 14 amino acids. V was clipped by 7 bases and J by 1 base; unmatched bases: 7. This CDR3 reads CASKNWDSSYEQYF. The CDR3 bases are TGTGCCAGCAAAAACTGGGACAGTTCCTACGAGCAGTACTTC.

The chain is built from TRBV2 and TRBJ2-5, with TRBD2 identical over 7 bases. The germline gives CDR1 SNHLY, CDR2 FYNNEI. The CDR3 spans 15 residues. V lost 7 bases, J lost 3 bases, and 11 bases stayed unmatched. CDR3 sequence (DNA): TGTGCCAGCACCCCTAGGGAGGGGTGGAAAGAGACCCAGTACTTC. It codes for CASTPREGWKETQYF.

This clone is a singleton in its sample. The chain couples TRBV25-1 to TRBJ1-4; a weak D match, TRBD1 (5 bases). The CDR3 has 14 residues. Germline assignment: CDR1 MGHDK and CDR2 SYGVNS. V lost 3 bases, J lost 1 base, and 6 bases lay in between. The CDR3 bases are TGTGCCAGCAGTGAGACAGTAACTAATGAAAAACTGTTTTTT. Protein product: CASSETVTNEKLFF.

The chain employs TRBV5-6 and TRBJ1-2; a possible D gene is TRBD1 (5 bases). The CDR3 extends over 14 amino acids. Per the germline V gene, CDR1 is SGHDT and CDR2 is YYEEEE. V was shortened by 4 bases and J by 0 bases, with 10 bases between the two germline ends. CDR3 loop: CASSTLRANYGYTF. DNA for the CDR3: TGTGCCAGCAGCACCCTCAGGGCTAACTATGGCTACACCTTC.

The chain is built from TRBV28 and TRBJ2-6; D is perhaps TRBD2 (6 bases). The germline CDR1 and CDR2 sequences are MDHEN and SYDVKM. The CDR3 spans 15 residues. With 5 bases removed from V and 2 bases from J, the gap between germline ends came to 10 bases. CDR3 sequence reads: CASSPPGAGANVLTF. The CDR3 region has the DNA TGTGCCAGCAGTCCGCCGGGGGCTGGGGCCAACGTCCTGACTTTC.

The chain combines TRBV28 with TRBJ2-2; D assignment may be TRBD1 or TRBD2 (5 bases each). The CDR3 runs 16 residues. The germline V gene has CDR1 MDHEN and CDR2 SYDVKM. The ends were cut back, 4 bases at V and 4 bases at J, with 16 bases in the middle. CDR3 coding DNA: TGTGCCAGCAGTTCCCCCTGGGGGAGCGGCACCGGGGAGCTGTTTTTT. Protein product: CASSSPWGSGTGELFF.

This clone was picked up a small number of times. The genes are TRBV19 and TRBJ1-1; D perhaps matches TRBD1 (5 bases). The CDR3 totals 14 residues. Germline V CDR1 and CDR2: LNHDA, SQIVND (reference sequence). The V and J ends lost 1 base and 4 bases respectively, with 10 bases between them. The CDR3, as DNA: TGTGCCAGTAGTATAGTTCAGGGTGGCACTGAAGCTTTCTTT. Amino acid sequence: CASSIVQGGTEAFF.

The rearrangement joins TRBV9 to TRBJ1-1; tentatively, D is TRBD1 (5 bases). Trimming cost V 4 bases and J 1 base, with 11 bases left between them. Germline loops: CDR1 SGDLS, CDR2 YYNGEE. This CDR3 is 14 amino acids long. CDR3 sequence (DNA): TGTGCCAGCAGCCCCCGAACAGGGAACACTGAAGCTTTCTTT. Residues: CASSPRTGNTEAFF.